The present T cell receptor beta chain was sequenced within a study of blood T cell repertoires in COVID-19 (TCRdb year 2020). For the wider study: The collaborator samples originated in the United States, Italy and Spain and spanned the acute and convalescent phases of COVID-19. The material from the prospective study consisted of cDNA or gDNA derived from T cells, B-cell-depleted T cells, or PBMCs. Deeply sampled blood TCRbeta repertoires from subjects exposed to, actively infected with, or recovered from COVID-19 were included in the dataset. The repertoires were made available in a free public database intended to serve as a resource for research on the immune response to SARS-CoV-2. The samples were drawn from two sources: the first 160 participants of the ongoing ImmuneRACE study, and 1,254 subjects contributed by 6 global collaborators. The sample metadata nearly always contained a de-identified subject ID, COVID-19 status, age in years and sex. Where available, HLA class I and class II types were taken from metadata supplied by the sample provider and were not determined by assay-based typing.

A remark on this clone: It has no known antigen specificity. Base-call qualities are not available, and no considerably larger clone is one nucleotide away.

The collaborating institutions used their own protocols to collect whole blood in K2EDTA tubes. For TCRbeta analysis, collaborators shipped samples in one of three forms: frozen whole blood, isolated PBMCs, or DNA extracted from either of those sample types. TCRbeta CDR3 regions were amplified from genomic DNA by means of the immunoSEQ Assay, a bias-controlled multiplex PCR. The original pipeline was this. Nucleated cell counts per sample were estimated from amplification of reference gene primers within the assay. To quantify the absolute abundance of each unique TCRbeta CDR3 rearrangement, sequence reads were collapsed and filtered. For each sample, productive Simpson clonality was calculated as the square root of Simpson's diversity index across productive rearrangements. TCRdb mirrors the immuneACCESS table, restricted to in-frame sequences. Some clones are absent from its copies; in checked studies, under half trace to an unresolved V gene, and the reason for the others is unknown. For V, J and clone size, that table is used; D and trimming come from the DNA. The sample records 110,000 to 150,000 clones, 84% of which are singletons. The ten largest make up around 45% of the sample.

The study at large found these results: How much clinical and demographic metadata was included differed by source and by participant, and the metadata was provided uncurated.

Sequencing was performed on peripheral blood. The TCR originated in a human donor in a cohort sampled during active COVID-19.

The nucleotides read TGTGCCAGCAGCCTCTTTAGCGGGATGGAAAACATTCAGTACTTC. Its amino acids are CASSLFSGMENIQYF. This sequence uses TRBV7-2 and TRBJ2-4, with 8 middle bases fitting TRBD2. Including the terminal cysteine and phenylalanine, the CDR3 comprises 15 residues. Solely the CDR3 DNA is kept, with 45 bases framed from the first base. V is trimmed back by 5 bases and J by 5 bases, and the junction contains 8 bases that no gene match accounts for. CDR1 and CDR2 are read off the germline V gene as SGHTA and FQGNSA.